This T cell receptor (beta chain) was recovered during a study of PD-1 blockade in classical Hodgkin lymphoma. Study-level background: Once every 2 weeks, patients received intravenous nivolumab at 3 mg/kg.

Profiling relied on immunoSEQ multiplex PCR, and the TCRdb table lists in-frame clones only, not all of them. The sample has 80,000 to 100,000 clones, approximately 92% seen once. Every patient was affected by relapse after autologous stem cell transplantation, while exposure to brentuximab vedotin was not uniform. Study-level findings and limits: Whoever responded completely had baseline diversity much like that seen in newly diagnosed patients. At baseline, newly diagnosed patients reportedly showed less TCR diversity than healthy donors.

On this clone itself: The antigen remains unidentified.

Germline V lookup: CDR1 SGHTS, CDR2 YDEGEE. The ends lost 7 bases at V and 2 bases at J; junction bases unmatched: 3. The CDR3 spans 12 residues. The J gene is TRBJ2-7, the V gene TRBV5-8, with 7 nucleotides matching TRBD1. The sample was peripheral blood mononuclear cells (PBMCs), taken at baseline. The sequence came from a human donor with classical Hodgkin lymphoma. CDR3 bases: TGTGCCAGCGGGACAGCGACCTACGAGCAGTACTTC. It encodes CASGTATYEQYF.